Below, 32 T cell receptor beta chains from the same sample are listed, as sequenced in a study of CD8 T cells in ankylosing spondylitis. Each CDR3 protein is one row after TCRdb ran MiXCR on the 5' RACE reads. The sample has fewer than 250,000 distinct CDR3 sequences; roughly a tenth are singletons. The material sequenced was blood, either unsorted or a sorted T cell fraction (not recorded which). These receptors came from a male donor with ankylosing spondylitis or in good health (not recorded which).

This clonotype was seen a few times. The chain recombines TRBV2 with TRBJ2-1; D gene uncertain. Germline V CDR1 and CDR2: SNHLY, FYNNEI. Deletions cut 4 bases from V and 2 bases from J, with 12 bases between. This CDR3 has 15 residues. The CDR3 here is CASSGSDRTYNEQFF. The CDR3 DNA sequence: TGTGCCAGCAGTGGGTCGGACCGCACCTACAATGAGCAGTTCTTC.

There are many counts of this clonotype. CDR3 nucleotides: TGTGCCAGCAGCTTAATCCCGGGGGGCACAGATACGCAGTATTTT. As protein: CASSLIPGGTDTQYF. This chain links TRBV7-2 with TRBJ2-3; the D gene is possibly TRBD2 (6 bases). Trimming removed 2 bases at V and 1 base at J, with 10 bases between. The CDR3 totals 15 residues. The V gene's germline CDR1 is SGHTA and CDR2 FQGNSA.

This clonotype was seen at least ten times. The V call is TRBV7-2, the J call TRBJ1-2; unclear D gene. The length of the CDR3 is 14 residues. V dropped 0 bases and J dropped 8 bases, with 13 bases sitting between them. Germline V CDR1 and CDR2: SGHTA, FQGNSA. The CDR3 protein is CASSLAAGLEGYTF. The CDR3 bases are TGTGCCAGCAGCTTAGCGGCGGGTTTGGAAGGCTACACCTTC. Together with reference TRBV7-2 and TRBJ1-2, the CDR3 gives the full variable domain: GAGVSQSPSNKVTEKGKDVELRCDPISGHTALYWYRQSLGQGLEFLIYFQGNSAPDKSGLPSDRFSAERTGGSVSTLTIQRTQQEDSAVYLCASSLAAGLEGYTFGSGTRLTVV.

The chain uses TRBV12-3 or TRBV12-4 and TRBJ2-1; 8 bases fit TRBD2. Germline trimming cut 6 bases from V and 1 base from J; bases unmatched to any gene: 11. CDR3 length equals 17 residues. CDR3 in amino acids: CASSHSAGGLSYNEQFF. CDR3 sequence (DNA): TGTGCCAGCAGCCATTCGGCGGGGGGTTTATCCTACAATGAGCAGTTCTTC.

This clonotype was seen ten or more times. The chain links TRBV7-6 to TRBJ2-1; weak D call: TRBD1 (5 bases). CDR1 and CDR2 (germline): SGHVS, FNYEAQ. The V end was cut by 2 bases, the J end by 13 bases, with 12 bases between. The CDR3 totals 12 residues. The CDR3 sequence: CASSLSQGPQFF. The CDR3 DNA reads TGTGCCAGCAGCTTATCTCAGGGCCCACAGTTCTTC.

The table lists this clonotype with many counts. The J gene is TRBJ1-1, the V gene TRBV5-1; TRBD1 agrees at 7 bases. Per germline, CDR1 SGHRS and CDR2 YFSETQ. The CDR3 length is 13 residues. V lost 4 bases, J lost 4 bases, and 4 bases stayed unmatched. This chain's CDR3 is CASSLRGGTEAFF. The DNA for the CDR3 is TGCGCCAGCAGCCTCAGGGGGGGCACTGAAGCTTTCTTT.

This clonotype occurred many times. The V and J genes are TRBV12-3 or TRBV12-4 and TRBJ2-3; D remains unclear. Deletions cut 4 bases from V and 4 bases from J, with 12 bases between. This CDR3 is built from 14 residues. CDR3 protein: CASSSLVGADTQYF. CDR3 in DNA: TGTGCCAGCAGTTCCCTCGTCGGCGCAGATACGCAGTATTTT.

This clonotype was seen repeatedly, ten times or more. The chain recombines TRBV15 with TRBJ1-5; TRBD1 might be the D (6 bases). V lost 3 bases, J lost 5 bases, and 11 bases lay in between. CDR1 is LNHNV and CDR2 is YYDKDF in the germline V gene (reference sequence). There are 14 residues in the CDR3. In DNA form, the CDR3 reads TGTGCCACCAGCAGCGACAGGATAGATCAGCCCCAGCATTTT. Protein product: CATSSDRIDQPQHF.

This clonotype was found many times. The CDR3 region is CASRTGTSGHRELFF. The CDR3 DNA is TGTGCCAGCAGAACCGGGACTAGCGGGCACCGGGAGCTGTTTTTT. The genes are TRBV12-3 or TRBV12-4 and TRBJ2-2; TRBD2 matches at 12 bases. V dropped 6 bases and J dropped 9; count of bases not matched to a gene: 8. There are 15 residues in the CDR3.

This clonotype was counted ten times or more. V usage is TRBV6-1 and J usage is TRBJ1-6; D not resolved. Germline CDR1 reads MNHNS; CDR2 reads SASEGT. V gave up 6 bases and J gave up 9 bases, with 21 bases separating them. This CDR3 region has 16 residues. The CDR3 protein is CASRDLGPIRASPLHF. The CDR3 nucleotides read TGTGCCAGCAGGGACCTTGGACCAATTCGGGCTTCACCCCTCCACTTT.

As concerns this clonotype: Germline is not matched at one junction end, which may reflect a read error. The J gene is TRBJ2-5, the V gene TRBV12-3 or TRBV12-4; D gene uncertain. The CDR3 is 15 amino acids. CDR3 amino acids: CASSFGTVHQETQHF. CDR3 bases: TGTGCCAGCAGTTTCGGAACGGTCCACCAAGAGACCCAGCACTTC.

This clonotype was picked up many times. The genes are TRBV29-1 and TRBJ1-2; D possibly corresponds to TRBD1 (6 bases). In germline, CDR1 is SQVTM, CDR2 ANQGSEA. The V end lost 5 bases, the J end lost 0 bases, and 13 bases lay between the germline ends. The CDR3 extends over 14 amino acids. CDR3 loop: CSVPLDSPNYGYTF. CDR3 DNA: TGCAGCGTTCCCTTGGACAGTCCTAACTATGGCTACACCTTC.

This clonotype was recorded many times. In nucleotides, the CDR3 is TGCAGTGCTAGGTCGGGAGGGGGTGGGGACACTGAAGCTTTCTTT. It yields the protein CSARSGGGGDTEAFF. The rearrangement joins TRBV20-1 to TRBJ1-1; D may be TRBD1 (6 bases). With 3 bases removed from V and 3 bases from J, the gap between germline ends came to 17 bases. The germline V gene has CDR1 DFQATT and CDR2 SNEGSKA (reference sequence). The CDR3 is 15 amino acids.

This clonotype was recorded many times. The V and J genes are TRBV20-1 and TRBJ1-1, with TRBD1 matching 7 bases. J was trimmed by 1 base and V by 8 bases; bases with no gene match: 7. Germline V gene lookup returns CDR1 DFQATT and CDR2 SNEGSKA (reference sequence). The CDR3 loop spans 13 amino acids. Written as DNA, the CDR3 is TGCAGTACCTCGACAGGGAAGAACACTGAAGCTTTCTTT. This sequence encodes CSTSTGKNTEAFF.

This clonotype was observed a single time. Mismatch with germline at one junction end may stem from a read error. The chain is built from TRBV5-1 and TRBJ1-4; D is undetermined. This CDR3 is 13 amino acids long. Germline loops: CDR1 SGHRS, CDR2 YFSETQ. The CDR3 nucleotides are TGCGCCAGCCAAGATTCAACTAATAAAAAACTGTTTTTT. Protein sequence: CASQDSTNKKLFF. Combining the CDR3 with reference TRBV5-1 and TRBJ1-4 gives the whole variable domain KAGVTQTPRYLIKTRGQQVTLSCSPISGHRSVSWYQQTPGQGLQFLFEYFSETQRNKGNFPGRFSGRQFSNSRSEMNVSTLELGDSALYLCASQDSTNKKLFFGSGTQLSVL.

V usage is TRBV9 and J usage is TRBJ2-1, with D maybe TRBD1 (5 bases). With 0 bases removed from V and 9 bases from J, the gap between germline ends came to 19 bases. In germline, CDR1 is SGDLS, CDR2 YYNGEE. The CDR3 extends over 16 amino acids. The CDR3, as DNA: TGTGCCAGCAGCGTAGCTTCAACAGGTTCAACGGGTGAGCAGTTCTTC. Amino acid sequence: CASSVASTGSTGEQFF. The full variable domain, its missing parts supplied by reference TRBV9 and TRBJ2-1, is DSGVTQTPKHLITATGQRVTLRCSPRSGDLSVYWYQQSLDQGLQFLIQYYNGEERAKGNILERFSAQQFPDLHSELNLSSLELGDSALYFCASSVASTGSTGEQFFGPGTRLTVL.

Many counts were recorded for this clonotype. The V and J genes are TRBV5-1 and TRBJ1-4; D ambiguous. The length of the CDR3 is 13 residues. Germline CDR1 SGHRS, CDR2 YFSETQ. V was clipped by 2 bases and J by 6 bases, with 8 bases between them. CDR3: CASSLRGDEKLFF. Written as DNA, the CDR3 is TGCGCCAGCAGCTTAAGAGGTGATGAAAAACTGTTTTTT.

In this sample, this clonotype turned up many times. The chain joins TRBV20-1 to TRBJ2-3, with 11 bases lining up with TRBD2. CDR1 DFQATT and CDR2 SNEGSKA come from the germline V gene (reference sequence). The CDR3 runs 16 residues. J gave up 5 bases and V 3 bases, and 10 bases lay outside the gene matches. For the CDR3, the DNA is TGCAGTGCTAGTGCCACTAGCGGGGGACCTGGAGATACGCAGTATTTT. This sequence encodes CSASATSGGPGDTQYF.

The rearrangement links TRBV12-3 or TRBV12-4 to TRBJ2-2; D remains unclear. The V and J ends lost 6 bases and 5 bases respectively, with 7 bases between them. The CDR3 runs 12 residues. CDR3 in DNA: TGTGCCAGCAGCCCCAAAACCGGGGAGCTGTTTTTT. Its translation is CASSPKTGELFF.

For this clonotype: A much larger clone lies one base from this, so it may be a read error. The CDR3 sequence: CASSSQLTRELFF. The CDR3 region has the DNA TGTGCCAGCAGCTCACAGCTAACCAGGGAGCTGTTTTTT. The chain has TRBV11-2 and TRBJ2-2; no clear D. V lost 4 bases and J 9 bases, leaving 12 bases between the germline ends. Looked up from germline, CDR1 is SGHAT and CDR2 is FQNNGV. The CDR3 sequence is 13 residues long.

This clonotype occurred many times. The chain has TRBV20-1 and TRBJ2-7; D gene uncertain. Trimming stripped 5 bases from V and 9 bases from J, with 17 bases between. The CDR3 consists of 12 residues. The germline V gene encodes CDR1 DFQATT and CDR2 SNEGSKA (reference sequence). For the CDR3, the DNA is TGCAGTGCTGTCGTCGGTGGCAGAATGCAGTACTTC. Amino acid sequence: CSAVVGGRMQYF.

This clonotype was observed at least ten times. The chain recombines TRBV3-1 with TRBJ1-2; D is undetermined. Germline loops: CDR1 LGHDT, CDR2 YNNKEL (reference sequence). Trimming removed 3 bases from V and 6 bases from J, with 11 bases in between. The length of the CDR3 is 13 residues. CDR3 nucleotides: TGTGCCAGCAGCCACTGGGGAACTAATGGCTACACCTTC. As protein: CASSHWGTNGYTF. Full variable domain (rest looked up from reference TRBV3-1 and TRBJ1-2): DTAVSQTPKYLVTQMGNDKSIKCEQNLGHDTMYWYKQDSKKFLKIMFSYNNKELIINETVPNRFSPKSPDKAHLNLHINSLELGDSAVYFCASSHWGTNGYTFGSGTRLTVV.

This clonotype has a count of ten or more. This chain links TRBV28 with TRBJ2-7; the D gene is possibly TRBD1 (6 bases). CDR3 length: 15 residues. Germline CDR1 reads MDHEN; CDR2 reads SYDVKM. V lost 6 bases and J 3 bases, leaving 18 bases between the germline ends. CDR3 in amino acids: CASSPYGQKIYEQYF. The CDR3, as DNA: TGTGCCAGCAGCCCCTACGGACAGAAGATCTACGAGCAGTACTTC.

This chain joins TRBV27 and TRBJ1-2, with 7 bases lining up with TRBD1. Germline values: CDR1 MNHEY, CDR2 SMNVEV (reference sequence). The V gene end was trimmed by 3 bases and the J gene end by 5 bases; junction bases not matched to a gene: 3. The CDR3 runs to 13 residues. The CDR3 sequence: CASSLDRRYGYTF. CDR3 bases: TGTGCCAGCAGTTTGGACAGGAGGTATGGCTACACCTTC.

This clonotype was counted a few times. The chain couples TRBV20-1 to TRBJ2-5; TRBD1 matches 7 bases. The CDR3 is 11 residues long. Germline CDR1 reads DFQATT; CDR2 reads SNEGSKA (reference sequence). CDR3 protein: CSALQGETQYF. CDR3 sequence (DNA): TGCAGCGCCCTACAGGGGGAGACCCAGTACTTC.

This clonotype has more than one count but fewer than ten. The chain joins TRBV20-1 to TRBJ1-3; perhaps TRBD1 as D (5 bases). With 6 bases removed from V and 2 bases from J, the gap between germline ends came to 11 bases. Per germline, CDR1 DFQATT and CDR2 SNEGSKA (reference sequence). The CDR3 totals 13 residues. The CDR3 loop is CSASGGAGNTIYF. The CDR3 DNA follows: TGCAGTGCAAGTGGGGGGGCTGGAAACACCATATATTTT.

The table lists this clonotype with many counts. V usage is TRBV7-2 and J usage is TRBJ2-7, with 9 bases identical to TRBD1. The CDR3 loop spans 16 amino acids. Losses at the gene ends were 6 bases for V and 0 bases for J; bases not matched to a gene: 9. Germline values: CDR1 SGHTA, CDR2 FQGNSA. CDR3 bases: TGTGCCAGCAGTCCAGACAGGGGGGGATTCTCCTACGAGCAGTACTTC. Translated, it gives CASSPDRGGFSYEQYF.

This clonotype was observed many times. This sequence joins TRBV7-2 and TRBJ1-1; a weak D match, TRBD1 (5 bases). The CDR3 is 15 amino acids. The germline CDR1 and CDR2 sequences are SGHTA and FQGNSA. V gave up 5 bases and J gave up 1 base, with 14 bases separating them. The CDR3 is CASSLWGEENTEAFF. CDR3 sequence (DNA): TGTGCCAGCAGCCTATGGGGGGAAGAGAACACTGAAGCTTTCTTT.

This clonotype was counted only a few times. The CDR3 nucleotides read TGCGCCAGCAGCTTGTCGCGGACTAGCGGGGACTACGAGCAGTACTTC. Translation gives CASSLSRTSGDYEQYF. The chain uses TRBV5-1 and TRBJ2-7, with 12 bases lining up with TRBD2. With 1 base clipped from V and 3 bases from J, the junction kept 5 bases outside the gene matches. Germline V lookup: CDR1 SGHRS, CDR2 YFSETQ. There are 16 residues in the CDR3.

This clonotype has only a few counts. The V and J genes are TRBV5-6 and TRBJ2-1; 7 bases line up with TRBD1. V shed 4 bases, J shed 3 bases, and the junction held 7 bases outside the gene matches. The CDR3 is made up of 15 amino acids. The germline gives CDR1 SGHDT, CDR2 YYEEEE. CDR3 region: CASSTTGQNYNEQFF. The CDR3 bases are TGTGCCAGCAGCACGACGGGACAGAACTACAATGAGCAGTTCTTC.

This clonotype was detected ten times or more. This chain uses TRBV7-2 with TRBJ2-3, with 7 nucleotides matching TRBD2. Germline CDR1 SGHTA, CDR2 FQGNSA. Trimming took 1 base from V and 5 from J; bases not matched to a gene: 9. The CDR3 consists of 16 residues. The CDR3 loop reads CASSLDGVAGGDTQYF. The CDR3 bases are TGTGCCAGCAGCTTAGACGGGGTAGCGGGTGGAGATACGCAGTATTTT.

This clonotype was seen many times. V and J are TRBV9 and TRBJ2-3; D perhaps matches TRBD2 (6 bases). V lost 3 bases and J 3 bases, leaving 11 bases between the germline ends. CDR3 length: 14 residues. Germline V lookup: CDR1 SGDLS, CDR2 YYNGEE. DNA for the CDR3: TGTGCCAGCAGCGCGACTAGTGCTACAGATACGCAGTATTTT. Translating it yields CASSATSATDTQYF.